A selection of T cell receptor beta chains follows, all from one sample in a study of T cell responses to AZD1222 COVID-19 vaccine. Method: immunoSEQ multiplex PCR; TCRdb's copy keeps in-frame clones and lacks some. The table lists about 150,000 clones, roughly 88% of them singletons. This sample comprised peripheral blood, obtained 28 days after the second AZD1222 dose. These TCRs come from an adult who received the AZD1222 COVID-19 vaccine. The CDR3 runs from the conserved cysteine through the conserved F or W. A D gene is named only where the DNA matches it firmly. Clone size, where shown, is once, few, many, or a class for clones that have expanded.

J,size,D,V,CDR3,DNA
TRBJ1-1,NA,NA,TRBV3-1/TRBV3-2,CASTSRAEAFF,TGTGCCAGCACAAGTCGCGCTGAAGCTTTCTTT
TRBJ1-4,once,NA,TRBV6-5,CASSSLPTATNEKLFF,TGTGCCAGCAGTTCTCTCCCGACAGCAACTAATGAAAAACTGTTTTTT
TRBJ1-1,NA,NA,TRBV11-1,CASSPTLGQAEAFF,TGTGCCAGCAGCCCCACGTTGGGGCAGGCCGAAGCTTTCTTT
TRBJ1-5,NA,NA,TRBV27,CASSRTDSQNQPQHF,TGTGCCAGCAGCCGCACAGATTCCCAAAATCAGCCCCAGCATTTT
TRBJ1-1,NA,TRBD1,TRBV12-3/TRBV12-4,CASTPGQGTEAFF,TGTGCCAGCACCCCGGGACAGGGGACTGAAGCTTTCTTT
TRBJ1-1,few,TRBD1,TRBV5-1,CASSWGQGVEKTEAFF,TGCGCCAGCAGCTGGGGACAGGGAGTGGAGAAGACTGAAGCTTTCTTT
TRBJ2-2,NA,NA,TRBV7-9,CASSLEFPGELFF,TGTGCCAGCAGCTTAGAATTCCCCGGGGAGCTGTTTTTT
TRBJ1-2,once,TRBD1,TRBV19,CASSMISQGAGYGYTF,TGTGCCAGTAGTATGATCTCACAGGGGGCGGGCTATGGCTACACCTTC
TRBJ1-2,NA,NA,TRBV10-2,CASSDKVNYGGYTF,TGCGCCAGCAGTGATAAGGTCAACTATGGTGGCTACACCTTC
TRBJ2-1,NA,NA,TRBV12-3/TRBV12-4,CASSFRRGNEQFF,TGTGCCAGCAGTTTCCGCAGGGGCAATGAGCAGTTCTTC
TRBJ2-3,NA,NA,TRBV18,CASSPYRTSTDTQYF,TGTGCCAGCTCACCATACAGGACTAGCACAGATACGCAGTATTTT
TRBJ2-7,NA,NA,TRBV7-2,CASSFRPPVEDYEQYF,TGTGCCAGCAGCTTTCGCCCCCCGGTGGAGGACTACGAGCAGTACTTC
TRBJ1-1,NA,NA,TRBV25-1,CASKGGFLGLTEAFF,TGTGCCAGCAAGGGTGGGTTTCTGGGCTTGACTGAAGCTTTCTTT
TRBJ2-3,once,NA,TRBV11-2,CASSLDGHTDTQYF,TGTGCCAGCAGCTTAGATGGACACACAGATACGCAGTATTTT
TRBJ2-7,NA,TRBD2,TRBV7-9,CASSLGPGLAGEQYF,TGTGCCAGCAGCCTAGGTCCGGGACTAGCGGGCGAGCAGTACTTC
TRBJ2-3,NA,NA,TRBV11-3,CASSSTGFTDTQYF,TGTGCCAGCAGCTCCACAGGGTTTACAGATACGCAGTATTTT
TRBJ2-2,NA,NA,TRBV5-1,CASSFGFHAGELFF,TGCGCCAGCAGCTTCGGATTTCATGCCGGGGAGCTGTTTTTT
TRBJ1-2,few,NA,TRBV19,CASSSRTANYGYTF,TGTGCCAGTAGTTCCAGGACAGCTAACTATGGCTACACCTTC